This TCR beta chain was sequenced in a study of shared clonotypes between healthy human individuals (TCRdb year 2020). Background on the whole study: A couple of women and a few men aged 18 to 49 years were included in the cohort. Leukapheresis yielded between about 0.8 and 9.5 billion PBMCs per donor. The study deeply sequenced blood TCR repertoires of roughly five healthy adults to estimate repertoire size and the extent of clonotype sharing between individuals. For each donor, three plates each were used for CD4 naive and CD4 memory, two plates were used for CD8 naive, and one plate was used for CD8 memory. To increase sequencing depth and limit assay-specific biases, TCR repertoire library preparation and sequencing were carried out by different laboratories using diverse techniques.

TCR CDR3 regions were amplified from genomic DNA by multiplex PCR using the deep immunoSEQ assay. Extracted genomic DNA from each cell subset was spread evenly across all wells of several immunoSEQ 96-well plates, with each plate serving as a replicate. For sorted subsets, each replicate PCR was loaded with 200 ng genomic DNA, equivalent to 25,000 to 30,000 T cell genomes. The purified libraries were quantified using a Qubit 3.0 fluorometer, sized with a Bioanalyzer 2100, and then quantified again using the KAPA Library Quantification kit. Every immunoSEQ 96-well plate was sequenced on a separate single-read 150-cycle Illumina NextSeq 550 flow cell. As for how the authors treated the data: Because the immunoSEQ output included only junctional sequences and no quality scores, the filtering could not be the same as the filtering used for full-length reads. Sequences were annotated with PyIR, a Python wrapper for IgBLAST v1.9, and V/J genes and CDR3 were assigned using IMGT germline references. Reads with weak V/J assignments (E-value above 1e-6), missing CDR3, stop codons, out-of-frame junctions, or ambiguous translated residues were removed. V3J clonotypes were defined as sequences sharing the same inferred V gene, J gene, and CDR3 amino acid sequence. To compute the percentage overlap between repertoires, the number of shared unique clonotypes was divided by the size of the smaller repertoire. Repertoire richness was assessed with RTK rarefaction, the Chao1 estimator, and Recon v2.1 estimates of unobserved clonotypes. Generation probabilities for all TCRbeta clonotypes obtained by the gDNA method from several donors were computed using OLGA. Not all clones reach the TCRdb copy of this immuneACCESS table, which keeps in-frame sequences only. Checked studies attribute under half of the gap to unresolved V genes and leave the rest unexplained. D and trimming were read from the DNA, whereas the V and J calls and clone size are those reported in that table. The sample contains 1.5 million to 2.5 million clones, approximately 94% of them found a single time. Roughly 1.2% of the sample is in the top ten clones.

The CDR3 contains 14 residues, cysteine and phenylalanine counted. The DNA shown is the 42-base CDR3, in frame from base 1. CDR1 and CDR2, looked up from the germline V gene, are SGHRS and YFSETQ. V drops 0 bases and J drops 4 bases, leaving 10 bases in between. This clone was seen only once. It has no known antigen specificity. There are no base qualities to consult, and no much larger clone falls within one base. Other DNA sequences in this specimen translate into the identical CDR3. Overall results and qualifications from the work: When a handful of donors were compared, the shared fraction of clonotypes was around 4.6% for naive CD4, 3.5% to 4% for naive CD8, more than 2% for memory CD4, and 0.4% for memory CD8. Naive subsets generally had larger estimated clonotype richness than memory subsets. Incomplete sequencing was indicated by rarefaction of sorted-subset datasets, despite the large sequencing depth. Pairwise subsampling indicated that sequencing depth was expected to affect the degree of clonotype sharing among donors. Clonotypes shared by all four sorted-subset donors showed higher generation probabilities than non-shared clonotypes. The genetic and exposure-history diversity represented was limited by the small number of donors. Sampling was limited to blood, and TCR repertoires in tissue likely differ from TCR repertoires in blood.

CD8 naive samples consisted of CD45RO-negative cells that were positively selected for CCR7, yielding a CD45RA+CCR7+ population without TemRA cells. The donors were healthy, HIV-negative adults who had no recently reported acute infections or vaccinations. Only Caucasian adults living in Nashville, Tennessee, USA were represented among the donors. Blood was collected by leukapheresis, and PBMCs were isolated by Ficoll-Histopaque density gradient centrifugation and then cryopreserved in liquid nitrogen vapor phase. Analytical flow cytometry was used to check the purity and quantity of every magnetically sorted T cell population. From each sorted fraction, genomic DNA was isolated and quantified by UV absorbance on a Nanodrop 2000c.

This TCR derives from a man younger than 30 in good health. The sequenced sample was naive CD8+ T cells sorted from blood. Reading the label with the study, this specimen's cell subset or site is: CD45RA+CCR7+. The V gene is TRBV5-1 and the J gene is TRBJ2-5; possibly the D gene is TRBD2, per 7 matching bases. The DNA sequence is given as TGCGCCAGCAGCTTGGACAGGGAGGGAGAGACCCAGTACTTC. It codes for CASSLDREGETQYF.